This is a list of T cell receptor beta chains from one sample in a study of cytomegalovirus exposure and HLA in healthy donors. Clones were sequenced by immunoSEQ multiplex PCR, and TCRdb holds only the in-frame ones, with some missing. The sample includes about 240,000 clones, approximately 86% of them seen just once. The sample taken for sequencing was PBMCs. These receptors originate from a woman aged 30 to 39 in good health and CMV-seropositive. Both conserved end residues are part of each CDR3. The order of the fields is J gene, clone size, D gene, V gene, CDR3 protein, CDR3 DNA. D genes are given only for firm matches. A clone size is listed for some rows: how often the clone was seen (once, few, many), or a class if it is expanded.

TRBJ2-6	.	TRBD2	TRBV10-2	CASSEYASGRISGANVLTF	TGCGCCAGCAGTGAGTACGCTAGCGGGAGAATCTCTGGGGCCAACGTCCTGACTTTC
TRBJ2-7	.	TRBD2	TRBV7-9	CASSLTSGYEQYF	TGTGCCAGCAGCCTGACTAGCGGGTACGAGCAGTACTTC
TRBJ2-7	.	.	TRBV19	CATKRGTDDSYEQYF	TGTGCCACCAAGCGCGGGACAGACGACTCCTACGAGCAGTACTTC
TRBJ2-1	.	.	TRBV19	CASTSSGINEQFF	TGTGCCAGTACCTCGTCGGGGATCAATGAGCAGTTCTTC
TRBJ2-5	once	TRBD1	TRBV5-1	CASSLGTAQETQYF	TGCGCCAGCAGCCTGGGGACAGCCCAAGAGACCCAGTACTTC
TRBJ2-7	.	.	TRBV6-1	CASSVTGPTYEQYF	TGTGCCAGCAGTGTTACAGGGCCTACCTACGAGCAGTACTTC
TRBJ1-5	medium-sized	.	TRBV18	CASSPNRDQPQHF	TGTGCCAGCTCACCAAATCGAGATCAGCCCCAGCATTTT
TRBJ2-1	.	.	TRBV15	CATSRGLDTEQFF	TGTGCCACCAGCAGGGGACTTGATACTGAGCAGTTCTTC
TRBJ2-7	.	TRBD2	TRBV7-6	CASSFTHKPFGGSAYYEQYF	TGTGCCAGCAGCTTCACACACAAACCTTTTGGCGGGAGTGCTTACTACGAGCAGTACTTC
TRBJ2-3	once	.	TRBV28	CASTTLPGVGTDTQYF	TGTGCCAGCACCACTCTCCCAGGGGTAGGCACAGATACGCAGTATTTT
TRBJ2-1	once	.	TRBV29-1	CSVEGGSSYNEQFF	TGCAGCGTTGAAGGCGGAAGCTCCTACAATGAGCAGTTCTTC
TRBJ2-2	.	.	TRBV19	CASSIRRGGPNTGELFF	TGTGCCAGTAGTATCCGGAGGGGGGGCCCGAACACCGGGGAGCTGTTTTTT
TRBJ2-4	.	TRBD2	TRBV7-8	CASSLGPSGSMNIQYF	TGTGCCAGCAGCTTAGGGCCTAGCGGGAGTATGAACATTCAGTACTTC
TRBJ2-7	.	TRBD1	TRBV6-1	CASSYRGHEQYF	TGTGCCAGCAGCTACAGGGGGCACGAGCAGTACTTC
TRBJ2-7	.	.	TRBV6-5	CASSYLGIRGVDEQYF	TGTGCCAGCAGTTACTTGGGAATCAGGGGTGTAGACGAGCAGTACTTC
TRBJ2-1	.	TRBD1	TRBV29-1	CSGGTGFKEQFF	TGCAGCGGGGGGACAGGGTTCAAGGAGCAGTTCTTC
TRBJ1-5	.	.	TRBV5-1	CASSLTGATSGQPQHF	TGCGCCAGCAGCTTGACGGGAGCCACATCAGGACAGCCCCAGCATTTT
TRBJ1-2	once	.	TRBV6-1	CASSHSFDSYGYTF	TGTGCCAGCAGCCACAGCTTCGACAGCTATGGCTACACCTTC
TRBJ2-3	.	TRBD2	TRBV30	CACRLAGYTQYF	TGTGCCTGCCGACTAGCGGGATACACGCAGTATTTT
TRBJ2-5	.	.	TRBV4-2	CASSQEWGVVETQYF	TGTGCCAGCAGCCAAGAATGGGGGGTCGTAGAGACCCAGTACTTC
TRBJ2-1	.	TRBD1	TRBV9	CASSPRRTGSYNEQFF	TGTGCCAGCAGCCCTCGGCGGACAGGGTCCTACAATGAGCAGTTCTTC
TRBJ2-5	.	TRBD2	TRBV27	CASSKGLAWGETQYF	TGTGCCAGCAGCAAGGGACTAGCGTGGGGGGAGACCCAGTACTTC
TRBJ1-1	.	TRBD1	TRBV9	CASSPKDRDETEAFF	TGTGCCAGCAGCCCTAAGGACAGGGATGAGACTGAAGCTTTCTTT
TRBJ2-7	.	.	TRBV27	CASSLFGTYEQYF	TGTGCCAGCAGTTTATTCGGTACCTACGAGCAGTACTTC
TRBJ2-2	.	.	TRBV5-1	CASSLRGENTGELFF	TGCGCCAGCAGCTTGAGGGGCGAAAACACCGGGGAGCTGTTTTTT
TRBJ1-5	once	.	TRBV10-3	CAIRSTGNQPQHF	TGTGCCATCAGGAGCACAGGGAACCAGCCCCAGCATTTT
TRBJ2-7	.	.	TRBV28	CASSFPGLTYEQYF	TGTGCCAGTTCGTTCCCGGGACTGACCTACGAGCAGTACTTC
TRBJ2-5	.	TRBD2	TRBV5-1	CASSFLAGVQETQYF	TGCGCCAGCAGCTTCCTAGCGGGCGTACAAGAGACCCAGTACTTC
TRBJ2-7	.	.	TRBV11-2	CASSLKRQATDYEQYF	TGTGCCAGCAGCTTAAAGCGACAGGCGACCGACTACGAGCAGTACTTC
TRBJ1-5	.	.	TRBV7-2	CASSLWGTPGGQPQHF	TGTGCCAGCAGCTTATGGGGGACCCCCGGGGGGCAGCCCCAGCATTTT
TRBJ2-3	.	.	TRBV7-8	CASSFGGGAGTDTQYF	TGTGCCAGCAGCTTTGGTGGGGGCGCGGGCACAGATACGCAGTATTTT
TRBJ1-2	.	TRBD1	TRBV19	CASSMVGRQGGGYTF	TGTGCCAGTAGTATGGTCGGTCGGCAGGGGGGTGGCTACACCTTC
TRBJ1-3	.	.	TRBV14	CASSQDVTRLYSGNTIYF	TGTGCCAGCAGCCAAGATGTGACAAGACTATACTCTGGAAACACCATATATTTT
TRBJ2-7	.	TRBD2	TRBV7-2	CASSLASGSYEQYF	TGTGCCAGCAGCTTAGCTAGCGGGAGTTACGAGCAGTACTTC
TRBJ2-7	.	TRBD2	TRBV27	CASRAPGTSRRYEQYF	TGTGCCAGCAGAGCGCCCGGGACTAGCAGGCGCTACGAGCAGTACTTC
TRBJ2-1	.	.	TRBV6-5	CASSRDSGQNEQFF	TGTGCCAGCAGCCGCGATTCGGGACAAAATGAGCAGTTCTTC
TRBJ1-2	.	TRBD1	TRBV6-1	CASSEGGQAHRYTF	TGTGCCAGCAGTGAAGGGGGACAGGCCCATCGCTACACCTTC
TRBJ2-7	.	.	TRBV27	CASSLSGQGGEQYF	TGTGCCAGCAGTTTATCGGGGCAGGGCGGCGAGCAGTACTTC
TRBJ2-7	.	.	TRBV5-4	CASSLGQKYEQYF	TGTGCCAGCAGCTTGGGGCAGAAGTACGAGCAGTACTTC
TRBJ2-5	.	.	TRBV2	CASNDESGSQYF	TGTGCCAGCAACGACGAATCCGGGTCCCAGTACTTC
TRBJ1-2	.	TRBD1	TRBV6-1	CASSEDREESYTF	TGTGCCAGCAGCGAGGACAGGGAAGAGAGCTACACCTTC
TRBJ2-7	.	TRBD2	TRBV27	CASKVAQRETYEQYF	TGTGCCAGCAAGGTCGCGCAGCGGGAGACCTACGAGCAGTACTTC
TRBJ2-7	.	.	TRBV6-6	CASSTDRQSPSYEQYF	TGTGCCAGCAGTACCGACAGACAGAGCCCTTCCTACGAGCAGTACTTC
TRBJ1-5	.	TRBD1	TRBV30	CACSLTGAVNGPQHF	TGTGCCTGCTCCCTGACAGGGGCGGTGAATGGTCCCCAGCATTTT
TRBJ1-2	.	.	TRBV4-1	CASSQEGGEGYGYTF	TGCGCCAGCAGCCAAGAAGGCGGAGAGGGCTATGGCTACACCTTC
TRBJ2-7	.	.	TRBV27	CASSFGGYSPYTYEQYF	TGTGCCAGCAGTTTTGGTGGTTACAGCCCTTATACCTACGAGCAGTACTTC
TRBJ1-5	.	.	TRBV6-5	CASKTREVGQPQHF	TGTGCCAGCAAAACGAGGGAGGTAGGACAGCCCCAGCATTTT
TRBJ2-1	.	.	TRBV25-1	CASSEVGARYEQFF	TGTGCCAGCAGTGAAGTAGGGGCTCGGTATGAGCAGTTCTTC
TRBJ2-3	.	TRBD2	TRBV7-7	CASSTWTSARDSTDTQYF	TGTGCCAGCAGCACATGGACTAGCGCCAGAGATAGCACAGATACGCAGTATTTT
TRBJ2-7	.	TRBD1	TRBV5-4	CASSSAGTGATYEQYF	TGTGCCAGCAGCTCTGCCGGGACAGGGGCGACCTACGAGCAGTACTTC
TRBJ2-6	.	.	TRBV21-1	CASSSISRQGAPGANVLTF	TGTGCCAGCAGTTCTATCAGTAGACAGGGGGCTCCTGGGGCCAACGTCCTGACTTTC
TRBJ2-7	.	TRBD1	TRBV27	CASKFGQGANEQYF	TGTGCCAGCAAATTTGGGCAGGGGGCGAACGAGCAGTACTTC
TRBJ2-1	.	TRBD2	TRBV5-4	CASSLGGTSGHHNEQFF	TGTGCCAGCAGCTTGGGCGGGACTAGCGGGCACCACAATGAGCAGTTCTTC
TRBJ1-5	few	.	TRBV11-2	CASSLDGTFNQPQHF	TGTGCCAGCAGCTTAGATGGGACATTTAATCAGCCCCAGCATTTT
TRBJ1-1	.	.	TRBV5-6	CASSAGDTEAFF	TGTGCCAGCAGCGCAGGGGACACTGAAGCTTTCTTT